This T cell receptor (beta chain) was sequenced in a study of blood T cell repertoires in COVID-19. After removal of 10 bases from V and 7 bases from J, the junction contained 11 bases not matched to a gene. Looked up from germline, CDR1 is LNHDA and CDR2 is SQIVND (reference sequence). The CDR3 has 15 amino acids. Sequencing was performed with immunoSEQ multiplex PCR; in TCRdb, only in-frame clones are kept and a portion is missing. The sample contains 300,000 to 400,000 clones, around 89% of which appear only once. Sequenced: peripheral blood. This rearrangement joins TRBV19 to TRBJ1-4; 11 bases are shared with TRBD1. This clonotype was obtained from a woman aged 25 to 39 with COVID-19, enrolled during active disease. For the CDR3, the DNA is TGTGCCACCCAGTCCCGGGACAGGGGGGGTGAAAAACTGTTTTTT. Its protein is CATQSRDRGGEKLFF.